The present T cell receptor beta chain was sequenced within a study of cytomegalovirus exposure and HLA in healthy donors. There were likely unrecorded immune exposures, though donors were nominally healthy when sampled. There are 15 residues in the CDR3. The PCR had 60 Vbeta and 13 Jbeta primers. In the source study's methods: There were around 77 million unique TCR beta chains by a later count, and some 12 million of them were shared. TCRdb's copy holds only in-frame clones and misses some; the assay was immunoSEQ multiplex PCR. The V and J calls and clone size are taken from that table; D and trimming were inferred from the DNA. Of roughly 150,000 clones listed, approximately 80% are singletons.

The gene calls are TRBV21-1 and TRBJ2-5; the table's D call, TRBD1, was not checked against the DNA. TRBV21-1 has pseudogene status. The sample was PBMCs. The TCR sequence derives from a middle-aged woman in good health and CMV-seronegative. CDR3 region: CASSKPDRARETQYF. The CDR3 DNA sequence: TGTGCCAGCAGCAAACCCGACAGGGCGAGGGAGACCCAGTACTTC.